This T cell receptor beta chain came from a study of Ad26.COV2.S vaccination and SARS-CoV-2 variants. This CDR3 spans 13 amino acids. V was clipped by 0 bases and J by 8 bases, with 8 bases between them. Per the germline V gene, CDR1 is LGHDT and CDR2 is YNNKEL (reference sequence). Measured with immunoSEQ multiplex PCR; TCRdb has only the in-frame clones, and not every one. This table holds some 400,000 clones, around nine tenths found once. The treatment was: roughly 19 received Ad26.COV2.S at low or high dose, single or two shots; several received placebo; per-sample allocation not given. All samples were drawn on day 63, counting from the first vaccine or placebo injection.

The sequencing here drew on peripheral blood, taken in a trial of Ad26.COV2.S vaccine versus placebo. This chain uses TRBV3-1 (or the pseudogene TRBV3-2) with TRBJ2-1; D is uncertain. The TCR originated in a person between 18 and 65 years old who received the Ad26.COV2.S COVID-19 vaccine or a placebo. The DNA for the CDR3 is TGTGCCAGCAGCCAAGAGGCAGGTGATGAGCAGTTCTTC. Its translation is CASSQEAGDEQFF.